Here is one T cell receptor beta chain with its context. This clone was observed a handful of times. Its antigen is still unknown. No much larger clonotype is one base removed from it; base qualities were not supplied. Library prep was done by the immunoSEQ multiplex PCR assay. The multiplex PCR relied on a mix of 60 forward primers for TCR Vbeta segments and 13 reverse primers for TCR Jbeta segments. The CDR3 region of rearranged TCR beta genes was amplified from genomic DNA by a multiplex PCR assay. The amplified TCR beta libraries were sequenced on the Illumina HiSeq System as 87-base-pair reads. The study's processing was this. In a later analysis, 80 million or so unique TCR beta chains were counted across the roughly 700 repertoires, and around 11 million of these chains were shared by at least two donors. To remove PCR and sequencing errors, raw reads were error-corrected and collapsed into unique sequences using a nearest-neighbor algorithm that merged closely related sequences. CDR3 sequences were aligned to IMGT reference sequences to assign V, D and J gene segments. For a sequence to be retained, at least a six-nucleotide match to both a V gene segment and a J gene segment was required. Rearrangements were called productive when the CDR3 lacked stop codons and stayed in frame with V and J; all others were non-productive. Following IMGT convention, CDR3 was defined as the stretch from the second conserved V-encoded cysteine to the conserved J-encoded phenylalanine. In an earlier analysis of more than 550 of the donors, sequences lacking an unambiguous match to a single V gene segment were excluded. In an earlier analysis of approximately 550 of the donors, V segments were called functional above 56.7% productive rearrangements and were called segregating when the between-donor standard deviation exceeded 5%. A statistical classification framework was developed to diagnose cytomegalovirus status using the catalog of TCR beta chain sequences. A later analysis assigned V and J genes by comparing TCR nucleotide sequences with IMGT/GENE-DB human TR gene sequences. Using the TCRdist pipeline, a later analysis assigned CDR3 sequences along with most-parsimonious VDJ recombination scenarios. In a later analysis, each TCR beta chain was defined by its CDR3 amino acid sequence together with its V-gene family, and reads lacking a unique V-gene family were excluded. In a later analysis, 550 to 650 highly shared, low-generation-probability nucleotide sequences were removed to address suspected cross-contamination and a sequencing artifact. For each public chain, a later analysis derived a clonal expansion index from normalized ranks of inferred template counts within each repertoire. In a later analysis, generation probabilities were computed with a VDJ recombination model fitted to out-of-frame rearrangements, and the resulting probabilities were checked against IGoR. In a later analysis, TCR-TCR, TCR-HLA and TCR-CMV co-occurrence was scored with hypergeometric tests, and a repertoire-size bias correction was applied to TCR pairs. In a later analysis, false discovery rates were estimated by permuting HLA or CMV assignments 20 times. In a later analysis, co-occurring TCRs were grouped with DBSCAN, and TCRdist sequence similarity was added when clustering was performed within HLA-allele-positive subsets. Co-occurrence clustering excluded repertoires with fewer than 30,000 or more than 120,000 public chains, plus five with anomalous nucleotide sharing. The table comes from immuneACCESS by way of TCRdb, which keeps in-frame sequences with V and J called. Part of the clones is missing from these tables; in studies checked, under half for an unresolved V gene and the rest for unknown reasons. That table is the source of V, J and clone size, and D and trimming were worked out from the DNA. The sample table contains under 150,000 clones; only one count was recorded for about 70% of them. Roughly 4.7% of the sample is in the top ten clones.

In total, approximately 690 healthy bone marrow donors made up the cohort. All cohort members were sampled while nominally healthy, although unrecorded immune exposures were likely present. The donor tested CMV seronegative and was one of the 352 seronegative cohort members. Every donor gave a peripheral blood sample, and the peripheral blood mononuclear cells from that sample were used for TCR beta sequencing. Genomic DNA extraction from the blood cell samples was performed with the Qiagen DNeasy Blood Extraction Kit. As encoded in the germline V gene (reference sequence), CDR1 is MNHNY while CDR2 is SVGAGI. CDR3 length: 16 amino acids, cysteine to phenylalanine. CDR3 DNA is the only sequence kept; it has 48 bases, read in frame from the first base. V ends up 6 bases short and J 6 bases short, with an unmatched junction base count of 15. The sample belongs to a study of cytomegalovirus exposure and HLA in healthy donors (dated by TCRdb to 2016 to 2017). For the wider study: An earlier analysis of approximately 550 of the donors reported roughly 300 Gb of sequence data and some 100 million unique TCR beta sequences from some 180 million T cells. About 280 gigabases of sequencing data and approximately 84 million unique TCR sequences were included in an early release covering roughly 600 HLA-typed donors. Of the 398 genotyped donors, 65% to 90% fell in the genetic ancestry cluster associated with self-reported Caucasian donors. The aim of the study was to test whether cataloging public T cell receptors could identify signatures of past pathogen exposure. The study used immunosequencing to profile the T cell repertoires of some 600 subjects and linked those repertoires to cytomegalovirus serostatus. Besides the first cohort of more than 650 subjects, a separate validation cohort made up of 120 different subjects was used. High-throughput TCR immunosequencing, statistical association of individual TCRs with disease status, and machine learning were combined to predict cytomegalovirus infection status. A later analysis re-examined previously published TCR beta repertoires from just over 650 donors and added high-resolution HLA genotyping to investigate patterns of TCR occurrence. In the later analysis, no new phenotypic data were used to find candidate immune exposures; instead, reliance was placed on TCR beta sequences and their occurrence across donors. In an earlier analysis of roughly 600 of the donors, high-throughput TCR beta sequencing was used to judge whether each TCR beta V gene segment behaved as functional or pseudogenic. Donor age, sex, ethnicity and CMV serostatus were compiled together with the repertoire data. A later genetic analysis took genome-wide SNP genotypes for about 55% of the 666 donors and used that subset as a discovery cohort. All discovery cohort repertoires had been generated using a single sequencing platform. HLA typing included class I and class II loci at four-digit resolution. The number of typed donors differed by locus: about 620-630 for A, B, C, DRB1 and DQB1; approximately 530 for DQA1; some 610 for DPA1; and around 470 for DPB1. About five DR-DQ haplotypes were treated as single units for association and clustering because of strong linkage in the cohort. On average, roughly 250,000 unique TCR beta nucleotide sequences were sequenced per donor among 398 genotyped donors of the cohort, with roughly 18% of those sequences being non-productive. Study-level results and caveats: A total of about 150 TCR beta chains were listed by the study as associated with cytomegalovirus. While some public TCRs were present in many individuals, most TCR sequences turned up only very rarely across donors. In a later analysis, the rate of TCR association differed among HLA loci, with DRB1 alleles having the most associated TCRs and HLA-C alleles having the fewest. According to the authors, the approach could potentially be generalized to other disease states and immunological phenotypes. In a later genetic analysis, fewer N-insertions in productive TCRs were reported among donors in an Asian-associated ancestry cluster than the roughly 700-donor mean. Because counts were too low, roughly 17 rarely observed V segments, including chromosome 9 orphons, were left out of the earlier analysis of several hundred of the donors. The sequencing pipeline was judged likely to have produced a cluster of highly shared sequence variants as a technical artifact. Assigning TCR associations to individual alleles was difficult when HLA alleles, especially DR and DQ, strongly co-occurred. The cohort was sequenced for TCR beta chains only, and without alpha or paired-chain data the features that could be detected were limited. A later genetic analysis associated a missense DCLRE1C variant with V-gene and J-gene trimming of TCR beta chains, and an independent cohort replicated the association. A later analysis found that HLA-associated TCR beta chains were more clonally expanded and had lower generation probabilities than equally common non-associated chains. In vitro tests confirmed that three of the cytomegalovirus-associated TCR beta chains recognize cytomegalovirus antigens. Broadly in line with IMGT annotations, most TCR beta V segments showed up in productive rearrangements about 87% or about 30% of the time in an earlier analysis of several hundred of the donors. HLA typing was unavailable for some donors at each locus, so association tests used only the typed subset. At a false discovery rate of 0.05, a later analysis linked under 20,000 TCR beta sequences to specific HLA alleles. Several of the top co-occurrence clusters appeared to be linked to parvovirus B19, influenza, CMV and Epstein-Barr virus, according to a later analysis. For the cohort, immune exposure information was limited to CMV serostatus. The 87-base-pair reads could not distinguish some IMGT-functional V segments, including TRBV6-2 and TRBV6-3, so those segments were excluded. The classifier was reported to diagnose cytomegalovirus status with high specificity and sensitivity in both the original cohort and the validation cohort. A further reported finding was that TCR beta sequences accurately predicted the HLA-A and HLA-B alleles for most subjects in the first cohort. Most CMV-associated TCR beta chains appeared to be HLA-restricted in a later analysis, and the HLA associations seemed to be driven largely by CMV exposure. The presence/absence analyses assumed that sequencing depth was roughly uniform across donors, and that assumption may not be true. Linkage disequilibrium might explain the correlated functional status among segregating V segments, but an unknown experimental factor could not be ruled out.

Sequenced input: PBMCs. The sequence joins TRBV6-6 to TRBJ2-3; a stretch of 7 junction bases matches TRBD2. This TCR was sampled from a man aged 60 to 69 in good health and CMV-seronegative. CDR3 reads: CASRGSGTKIPDTQYF. The nucleotides read TGTGCCAGCAGAGGGAGCGGGACTAAGATCCCTGATACGCAGTATTTT.